Presented here are 15 T cell receptor beta chains from one specimen sequenced in a study of blood T cell repertoires in COVID-19. The protocol was immunoSEQ multiplex PCR, while the TCRdb copy is restricted to in-frame clones and leaves out a portion. The sample contains roughly 160,000 clones, more than 65% of which appear only once. The sample was PBMCs or T cells enriched from blood (not recorded which). These receptors all come from a man aged 60 to 75 who had recovered from COVID-19.

This chain uses TRBV29-1 with TRBJ1-6, with TRBD1 matching over 8 bases. In germline, CDR1 is SQVTM, CDR2 ANQGSEA. V lost 7 bases and J lost 10; bases outside the gene matches: 6. CDR3 length: 12 amino acids. The CDR3 bases are TGCAGCGCCCAGGGGGCAGGGTCACCCCTCCACTTT. Translation: CSAQGAGSPLHF.

The V gene is TRBV11-1, the J gene TRBJ2-5, with 7 bases matching TRBD2. CDR3 length: 15 amino acids. Per the germline V gene, CDR1 is SGHAT and CDR2 is FQDESV (reference sequence). Trimming at V came to 5 bases and at J to 5 bases, leaving 11 bases not matched to a gene. The CDR3 DNA reads TGTGCCAGCAGCCGTACGGGGACTACCTCGGAGACCCAGTACTTC. Translation: CASSRTGTTSETQYF.

V is TRBV10-1 and J is TRBJ1-6; the D gene is possibly TRBD1 (5 bases). Germline lookup yields CDR1 WNHNN and CDR2 SYGVQD (reference sequence). V lost 6 bases, J lost 1 base, and 16 bases lay in between. This CDR3 is built from 17 residues. CDR3 region: CASRVRGKSSYNSPLHF. Written as DNA, the CDR3 is TGCGCCAGCAGGGTCCGGGGGAAAAGTTCCTATAATTCACCCCTCCACTTT.

This chain uses TRBV7-2 with TRBJ1-6, with 7 bases aligning to TRBD1. The germline V gene has CDR1 SGHTA and CDR2 FQGNSA. After removal of 7 bases from V and 7 bases from J, the junction contained 7 bases not matched to a gene. The CDR3 has 14 residues. The CDR3 spells CASTSRQGNSPLHF. The CDR3 bases are TGTGCCAGCACCTCTCGACAGGGAAATTCACCCCTCCACTTT.

This chain joins TRBV5-5 and TRBJ1-5; possible D gene TRBD1, 5 bases. Between the trimmed V and J ends, which lost 4 bases and 0 bases, there was a span of 14 bases. The CDR3 has 16 residues. The germline CDR1 and CDR2 sequences are SGHKS and YYEKEE (reference sequence). The CDR3 DNA sequence: TGTGCCAGCAGCCTTGATCCAGGACATAGCAATCAGCCCCAGCATTTT. Translation: CASSLDPGHSNQPQHF.

The rearrangement links TRBV29-1 to TRBJ1-2; perhaps TRBD1 as D (5 bases). The V end lost 3 bases, the J end lost 5 bases, and 13 bases lay between the germline ends. CDR1 is SQVTM and CDR2 is ANQGSEA in the germline V gene. This CDR3 contains 13 residues. CDR3 sequence (DNA): TGCAGCGTTGATGGTACAGGAGAGTATGGCTACACCTTC. Translating it yields CSVDGTGEYGYTF.

This rearrangement joins TRBV28 to TRBJ2-5; 10 bases align to TRBD1. V shed 3 bases, J shed 2 bases, and the junction held 3 bases outside the gene matches. This CDR3 is built from 15 residues. Germline-derived CDR1 and CDR2 are MDHEN and SYDVKM. CDR3 sequence: CASSFLDRGQETQYF. The CDR3 DNA reads as TGTGCCAGCAGTTTCTTGGACAGGGGGCAAGAGACCCAGTACTTC.

The rearrangement joins TRBV6-4 to TRBJ1-2; D perhaps matches TRBD1 (6 bases). CDR1 and CDR2 (germline): MRHNA, SNTAGT. V was trimmed by 3 bases and J by 8 bases, leaving 13 bases between them. The CDR3 totals 13 residues. CDR3 region: CASSEGGGRGYTF. The DNA of the CDR3 is TGTGCCAGCAGTGAGGGGGGGGGCCGAGGCTACACCTTC.

The chain links TRBV7-2 to TRBJ2-1; D perhaps matches TRBD2 (6 bases). Germline CDR1 is SGHTA and CDR2 is FQGNSA. The CDR3 runs to 14 residues. Trimming cost V 2 bases and J 6 bases, with 11 bases left between them. The CDR3 region has the DNA TGTGCCAGCAGCTTACGGGGGAACTTCAATGAGCAGTTCTTC. The encoded protein is CASSLRGNFNEQFF.

This clone was seen just once. The CDR3 region has the DNA TGTGCCAGCAGTTTAAGTACGGGAGGGTTATTGGAGGCCAAAAACATTCAGTACTTC. Its translation is CASSLSTGGLLEAKNIQYF. V usage is TRBV28 and J usage is TRBJ2-4, with TRBD2 matching over 8 bases. CDR1 and CDR2 from the germline V gene are MDHEN and SYDVKM. This CDR3 is built from 19 residues. V trimming: 2 bases; J trimming: 1 base; junction bases outside the gene matches: 13.

This chain joins TRBV19 and TRBJ2-2, with TRBD2 as a possible D gene (6 bases). The V end lost 3 bases, the J end lost 6 bases, and 11 bases lay between the germline ends. CDR1 and CDR2 (germline): LNHDA, SQIVND (reference sequence). The CDR3 is made up of 14 amino acids. The CDR3 nucleotides are TGTGCCAGTAGTATCGCGGGGTTGGCCGGGGAGCTGTTTTTT. This gives the protein CASSIAGLAGELFF.

The chain joins TRBV6-5 to TRBJ2-5; D ambiguous. The V end was cut by 5 bases, the J end by 5 bases, with 6 bases between. This CDR3 is 11 amino acids long. Germline V gives CDR1 MNHEY, CDR2 SVGAGI. The CDR3 here is CASSPSETQYF. The CDR3 DNA sequence: TGTGCCAGCAGTCCGAGCGAGACCCAGTACTTC.

Remarks on this clone: Different DNA sequences within this sample yield the same CDR3. The chain employs TRBV6-5 and TRBJ1-6, with D uncertain. The CDR3 extends over 14 amino acids. Germline-derived CDR1 and CDR2 are MNHEY and SVGAGI. The V and J ends lost 0 bases and 6 bases respectively, with 6 bases between them. The CDR3: CASSYSQVNSPLHF. In DNA form, the CDR3 reads TGTGCCAGCAGTTACTCGCAGGTTAATTCACCCCTCCACTTT.

The J gene is TRBJ2-3, the V gene TRBV14; the D gene is possibly TRBD1 (5 bases). Deletions cut 4 bases from V and 2 bases from J, with 10 bases between. Looked up from germline, CDR1 is SGHDN and CDR2 is FVKESK. The CDR3 has 14 residues. CDR3: CASSPQVDTDTQYF. The CDR3 bases are TGTGCCAGCAGCCCACAGGTGGACACAGATACGCAGTATTTT.

In this sample, this clone turned up once. V and J are TRBV3-1 (or the pseudogene TRBV3-2) and TRBJ1-4; perhaps TRBD1 as D (6 bases). Germline-derived CDR1 and CDR2 are LGHDT and YNNKEL (reference sequence). Trimming took 7 bases from V and 2 from J, leaving 14 bases between them. This CDR3 comprises 15 residues. CDR3 amino acids: CASTEGGRTNEKLFF. As DNA, the CDR3 is TGTGCCAGCACGGAAGGGGGTCGGACTAATGAAAAACTGTTTTTT.